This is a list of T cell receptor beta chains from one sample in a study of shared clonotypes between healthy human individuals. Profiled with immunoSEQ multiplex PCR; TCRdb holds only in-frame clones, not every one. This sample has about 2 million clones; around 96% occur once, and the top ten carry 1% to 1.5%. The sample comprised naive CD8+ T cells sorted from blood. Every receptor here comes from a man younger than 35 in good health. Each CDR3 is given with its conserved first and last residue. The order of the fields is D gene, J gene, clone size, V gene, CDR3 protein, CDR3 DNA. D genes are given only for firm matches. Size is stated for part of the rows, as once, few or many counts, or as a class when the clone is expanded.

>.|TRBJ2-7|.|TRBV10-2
CASSESAYSYEQYF
TGCGCCAGCAGTGAATCCGCATACTCCTACGAGCAGTACTTC
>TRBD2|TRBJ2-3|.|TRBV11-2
CASSPGLGEISTDTQYF
TGTGCCAGCAGCCCCGGACTAGGGGAAATAAGCACAGATACGCAGTATTTT
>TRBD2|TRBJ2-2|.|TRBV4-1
CASSHRLAGTGELFF
TGCGCCAGCAGCCACAGACTAGCGGGAACCGGGGAGCTGTTTTTT
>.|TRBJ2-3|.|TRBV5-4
CASSLHGAGVSTDTQYF
TGTGCCAGCAGCTTGCATGGGGCAGGGGTTAGCACAGATACGCAGTATTTT
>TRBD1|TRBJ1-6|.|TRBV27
CASSFIPVTGGSSPLHF
TGTGCCAGCAGCTTTATCCCCGTGACAGGGGGTAGTTCACCCCTCCACTTT
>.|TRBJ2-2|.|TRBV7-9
CASSLTDKGRITGELFF
TGTGCCAGCAGCTTAACCGATAAGGGGCGAATCACCGGGGAGCTGTTTTTT
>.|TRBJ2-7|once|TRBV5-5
CASSLETLGWTYEQYF
TGTGCCAGCAGCTTGGAGACCCTCGGGTGGACCTACGAGCAGTACTTC
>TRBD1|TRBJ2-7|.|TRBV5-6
CASAPGTGGAEQYF
TGTGCCAGCGCACCCGGGACAGGGGGCGCCGAGCAGTACTTC
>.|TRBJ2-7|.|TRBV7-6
CASSLFRAREQYF
TGTGCCAGCAGCTTGTTCAGGGCTCGAGAGCAGTACTTC
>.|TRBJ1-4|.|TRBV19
CASSLGEKLFF
TGTGCCAGTTCCTTGGGGGAAAAACTGTTTTTT
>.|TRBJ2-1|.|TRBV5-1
CASSLDPTSSYNEQFF
TGCGCCAGCAGCTTGGATCCGACTAGCTCCTACAATGAGCAGTTCTTC
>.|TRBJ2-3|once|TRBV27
CASSLVMGWGDTQYF
TGTGCCAGCAGTTTAGTCATGGGGTGGGGAGATACGCAGTATTTT
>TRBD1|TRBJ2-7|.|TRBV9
CASSLGGQGHEQYF
TGTGCCAGCAGCCTCGGGGGACAGGGCCACGAGCAGTACTTC
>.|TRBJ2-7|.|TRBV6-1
CASSAIHEQYF
TGTGCCAGCAGTGCAATTCACGAGCAGTACTTC
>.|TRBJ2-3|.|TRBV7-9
CASSLPDYTPGPQLDTQYF
TGTGCCAGCAGCTTACCCGACTACACCCCGGGACCACAGTTAGATACGCAGTATTTT
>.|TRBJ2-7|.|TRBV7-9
CASSSPPRDLILAEQYF
TGTGCCAGCAGCTCCCCGCCCCGGGACTTGATCCTGGCCGAGCAGTACTTC
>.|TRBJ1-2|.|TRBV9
CASSGYRETGPPYGYTF
TGTGCCAGCAGCGGATATAGAGAAACAGGGCCCCCCTATGGCTACACCTTC
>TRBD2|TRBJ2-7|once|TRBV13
CASSQTSGGYEQYF
TGTGCCAGCAGCCAGACTAGCGGGGGTTACGAGCAGTACTTC
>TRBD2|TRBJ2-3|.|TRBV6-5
CASSYLSGGATDTQYF
TGTGCCAGCAGTTACCTTAGCGGGGGGGCCACAGATACGCAGTATTTT
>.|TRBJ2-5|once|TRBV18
CASSPPDQETQYF
TGTGCCAGCTCACCGCCCGACCAAGAGACCCAGTACTTC
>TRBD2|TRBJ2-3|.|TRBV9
CASSVGGGGAGDTQYF
TGTGCCAGCAGCGTAGGAGGCGGGGGGGCAGGGGATACGCAGTATTTT
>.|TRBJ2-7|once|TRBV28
CASSFQGGSYEQYF
TGTGCCAGCAGTTTTCAGGGGGGTTCCTACGAGCAGTACTTC
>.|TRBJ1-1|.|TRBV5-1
CASSLAPLITEAFF
TGCGCCAGCAGCTTGGCCCCGCTTATCACTGAAGCTTTCTTT
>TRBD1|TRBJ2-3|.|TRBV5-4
CASSLGTGGDSVRTDTQYF
TGTGCCAGCAGCTTGGGTACAGGGGGCGACTCTGTCCGCACAGATACGCAGTATTTT
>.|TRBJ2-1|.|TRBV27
CASSLDPGGAEQFF
TGTGCCAGCAGTTTAGATCCGGGGGGCGCGGAGCAGTTCTTC
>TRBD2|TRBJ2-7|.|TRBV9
CASSTGTSGVEEQYF
TGTGCCAGCAGCACCGGGACTAGCGGGGTAGAGGAGCAGTACTTC
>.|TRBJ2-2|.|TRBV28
CASSSQGNTGELFF
TGTGCCAGCAGTTCCCAGGGGAACACCGGGGAGCTGTTTTTT
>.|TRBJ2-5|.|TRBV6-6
CASSGPSETQYF
TGTGCCAGCAGTGGCCCCTCAGAGACCCAGTACTTC
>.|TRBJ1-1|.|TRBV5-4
CASSPGNTEAFF
TGTGCCAGCAGCCCGGGGAACACTGAAGCTTTCTTT
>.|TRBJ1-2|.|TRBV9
CASSVAGPGKSHGYTF
TGTGCCAGCAGCGTAGCTGGTCCCGGGAAAAGCCATGGCTACACCTTC
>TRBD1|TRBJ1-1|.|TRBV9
CASSVVGTGATEAFF
TGTGCCAGCAGCGTAGTAGGGACAGGGGCCACTGAAGCTTTCTTT
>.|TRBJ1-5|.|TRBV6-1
CASSAGPGGRSAGSNQPQHF
TGTGCCAGCAGTGCTGGCCCTGGGGGGAGATCAGCTGGGAGCAATCAGCCCCAGCATTTT
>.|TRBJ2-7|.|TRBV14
CASSQAGRSYEQYF
TGTGCCAGCAGCCAAGCGGGCAGATCTTACGAGCAGTACTTC
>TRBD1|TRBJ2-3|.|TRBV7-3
CASSPGQGPTDTQYF
TGTGCCAGCAGCCCCGGACAGGGCCCTACAGATACGCAGTATTTT
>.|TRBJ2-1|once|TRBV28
CASSMGDNEQFF
TGTGCCAGCAGTATGGGGGACAATGAGCAGTTCTTC
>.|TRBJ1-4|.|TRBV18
CASSPRGTPDEKLFF
TGTGCCAGCTCACCACGGGGGACGCCGGATGAAAAACTGTTTTTT
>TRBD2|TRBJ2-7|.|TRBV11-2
CASSFGTSGSYEQYF
TGTGCCAGCAGCTTCGGGACTAGCGGTAGCTACGAGCAGTACTTC
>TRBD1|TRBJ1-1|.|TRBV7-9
CASSPPGQGYITEAFF
TGTGCCAGCAGCCCCCCGGGACAGGGATATATCACTGAAGCTTTCTTT
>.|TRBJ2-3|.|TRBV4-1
CASSQEDAGASTDTQYF
TGCGCCAGCAGCCAAGAGGATGCGGGGGCGAGCACAGATACGCAGTATTTT
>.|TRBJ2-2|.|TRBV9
CASSVGGDTGELFF
TGTGCCAGCAGCGTAGGGGGGGACACCGGGGAGCTGTTTTTT
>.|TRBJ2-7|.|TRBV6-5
CASSFRTSYEQYF
TGTGCCAGCAGTTTCCGGACATCCTACGAGCAGTACTTC
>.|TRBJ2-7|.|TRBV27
CASSSPSYEQYF
TGTGCCAGCAGTTCACCCTCCTACGAGCAGTACTTC
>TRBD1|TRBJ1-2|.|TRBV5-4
CASSLDRDRGLYYGYTF
TGTGCCAGCAGCTTGGATCGGGACAGGGGCCTTTACTATGGCTACACCTTC
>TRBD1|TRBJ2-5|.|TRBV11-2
CASNPGQGKETQYF
TGTGCCAGCAACCCAGGACAGGGGAAGGAGACCCAGTACTTC
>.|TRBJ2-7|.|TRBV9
CASSVAPNQGNEQYF
TGTGCCAGCAGCGTAGCCCCCAACCAGGGCAACGAGCAGTACTTC
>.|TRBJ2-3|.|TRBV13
CASSVSGSSTDTQYF
TGTGCCAGCAGCGTCTCGGGGTCTAGCACAGATACGCAGTATTTT
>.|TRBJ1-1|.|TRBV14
CASSQVLENNTEAFF
TGTGCCAGCAGCCAAGTCCTAGAGAATAACACTGAAGCTTTCTTT
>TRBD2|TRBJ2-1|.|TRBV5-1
CASSFWGGVTYNEQFF
TGCGCCAGCAGCTTCTGGGGGGGAGTCACCTACAATGAGCAGTTCTTC